The entry that follows covers one T cell receptor (beta chain) sequence. Its antigen remains unknown. This sample was taken from a study of T cell responses to AZD1222 COVID-19 vaccine. TCRdb keeps only in-frame clones here, not all; method: immunoSEQ multiplex PCR. The sample has about 120,000 clones, about 88% seen once. Broader study findings: It was only after the peak T cell response that any repertoires were sampled. The donor cohort was predominantly white British with a female majority, and clonal diversity may have been underestimated. Among AZD1222 vaccinees, only 5 or 6 were seropositive at baseline. Nearly half of spike-specific TCRs reportedly go after variant regions that carry no mutations.

Germline CDR1 is GTSNPN and CDR2 is SVGIG (reference sequence). V was trimmed by 0 bases and J by 4 bases, leaving 6 bases between them. This CDR3 region has 12 residues. This chain joins TRBV30 and TRBJ1-2; no firm D call. The specimen was peripheral blood, collected on day 0 of AZD1222 vaccination. The receptor's source is an adult in good health. As DNA, the CDR3 is TGTGCCTGGAGTGTAGGCGGCTATGGCTACACCTTC. Translation: CAWSVGGYGYTF.